This entry lists 29 T cell receptor delta chains sequenced from one sample in a study of γδ T cells in repeated Plasmodium falciparum infection. TCRdb re-called the multiplex PCR reads through CATT. Seen here are around 89,000 delta-chain clones, around 1.4% observed once, and the top ten hold under 9.5%. Flow sorting of PBMC yielded separate Vgamma9/Vdelta2+ and Vdelta2-negative gammadelta T cell populations for bulk repertoire analysis. The specimen was gamma-delta T cells from blood. Receptors originate from a pool of human donors (malaria-infected and uninfected, not separated).

This clone has a handful of counts. A far larger clone is a single base away, which makes a read error likely. Additional DNA sequences in this sample encode the identical CDR3. The V and J genes are TRDV1 and TRDJ1; D unclear. TCRdb supplies no J gene; here it was assigned by aligning the nucleotide sequence to germline. This CDR3 is 20 amino acids long. V lost 3 bases and J 0 bases, leaving 26 bases between the germline ends. The germline gives CDR1 TSWWSYY, CDR2 QGS. The CDR3 reads CALGEPFQDRWIMYTDKLIF. CDR3 in DNA: TGTGCTCTTGGGGAGCCTTTTCAGGACCGGTGGATTATGTACACCGATAAACTCATCTTT.

A remark on this clone: TCRdb's protein, taken from a much larger clone, differs from this DNA's translation at residue 9, likely owing to a read error; the protein displayed comes from the DNA. The chain employs TRDV2 and TRDJ1; 7 bases map to TRDD3. Because TCRdb records no J gene, it was assigned here through a match of the DNA to germline. Germline lookup yields CDR1 GEAIGNYY and CDR2 EKD. This CDR3 has 19 residues. The V and J ends lost 0 bases and 7 bases, in that order; junction bases with no gene match: 22. The DNA for the CDR3 is TGTGCCTGTGACACCGATCAAGGGGTACGCGCGGGGGATGCCGGTAAACTCATCTTT. Its protein is CACDTDQGVRAGDAGKLIF.

J is TRDJ1 and V is TRDV1, with D possibly being TRDD3 (5 bases). TCRdb leaves out the J gene; it was filled in here by matching the DNA to germline. V lost 6 bases and J lost 0, with 35 bases in between. The CDR3 sequence is 22 residues long. Germline V CDR1 and CDR2: TSWWSYY, QGS. DNA for the CDR3: TGTGCTCTTGGTAGACCTCCATTATTTCGGCTGAGGGGGGTCTCATACACCGATAAACTCATCTTT. Its protein product is CALGRPPLFRLRGVSYTDKLIF.

In its sample, this clone was seen a few times. For this DNA, TCRdb reports the protein of a much larger clone, which diverges at residue 16, most likely from a read error; the protein presented here is translated directly from the DNA. J is TRDJ1 and V is TRDV1, with 10 positions matching TRDD3. Germline CDR1 and CDR2: TSWWSYY and QGS. The CDR3 extends over 23 amino acids. V shed 4 bases, J shed 1 base, and the junction held 27 bases outside the gene matches. The CDR3 DNA is TGTGCTCTTGGGGTCCTACCGGGTCCACGTAAACCCACTGGGGGATCATTCACCGATAAACTCATCTTT. It is translated as CALGVLPGPRKPTGGSFTDKLIF.

This clone came up many times. The chain carries TRDV2 and TRDJ1; 8 bases are shared with TRDD3. Germline V gene sequence: CDR1 GEAIGNYY, CDR2 EKD. The CDR3 consists of 20 residues. Trimming took 3 bases from V and 4 from J; bases not matched to a gene: 24. In DNA, the CDR3 is TGTGCCTGTGACCCCCTTCCCGCAACGTCCGAACTGGGGGGGATCGATAAACTCATCTTT. Translating gives CACDPLPATSELGGIDKLIF.

This clone was recorded at least ten times. V usage is TRDV1 and J usage is TRDJ1, with 8 bases matching TRDD3. TCRdb carries no J gene annotation; the J gene was assigned here by matching the DNA with germline. The V gene's germline CDR1 is TSWWSYY and CDR2 QGS. The CDR3 runs 18 residues. V lost 4 bases, J lost 0 bases, and 13 bases stayed unmatched. The CDR3 DNA sequence: TGTGCTCTTGGGGCCATTCCCCTGGGGATACCTTACACCGATAAACTCATCTTT. Encoded protein: CALGAIPLGIPYTDKLIF.

In regard to this clone: The protein TCRdb gives is from a much larger clone and does not agree with this DNA's translation at residue 13, likely a read error; the protein shown here comes from the DNA. The chain recombines TRDV2 with TRDJ1; D possibly corresponds to TRDD2 (9 bases). Matching the DNA to germline supplied the J gene, which TCRdb does not give. Trimming pared 0 bases from V and 2 bases from J, leaving 33 bases between. This CDR3 region has 22 residues. Germline V gives CDR1 GEAIGNYY, CDR2 EKD. This chain's CDR3 is CACDTSFLPTSRRGIRTDKLIF. The CDR3 region has the DNA TGTGCCTGTGACACCTCCTTCCTTCCTACCTCGCGCCGGGGGATAAGGACCGATAAACTCATCTTT.

As to this clone: A far larger clone is just one base off, so this is likely a read error. The sample carries other DNA sequences with the same CDR3. The chain joins TRDV1 to TRDJ1; 12 nucleotides line up with TRDD3. V dropped 3 bases and J dropped 7; count of bases not matched to a gene: 48. Germline V lookup: CDR1 TSWWSYY, CDR2 QGS. CDR3 length: 29 amino acids. The CDR3 here is CALGDQPPTFLPLPTVLGDTRMSRGKLIF. The CDR3 nucleotides read TGTGCTCTTGGGGACCAACCACCGACCTTCCTACCTCTACCGACCGTCCTGGGGGATACGCGTATGTCCCGCGGTAAACTCATCTTT.

A few counts support this clone. TCRdb records a much larger clone's protein for this DNA, with a difference at residue 16 that likely arises from a read error; the protein given is the translation of the DNA. The chain combines TRDV2 with TRDJ3; 8 bases are shared with TRDD3. Germline V gene lookup returns CDR1 GEAIGNYY and CDR2 EKD. This CDR3 spans 19 amino acids. The DNA for the CDR3 is TGTGCCTGTGACACCTTACTGGGGGTCTACTCCTGGGACACCCGACCGATGTTTTTC. Translating gives CACDTLLGVYSWDTRPMFF.

A word on this clone: The likely explanation is a read error, given a far larger clone one base away. The same CDR3 is also encoded by other DNA sequences in this sample. The rearrangement uses TRDV1 and TRDJ1, with 13 bases fitting TRDD3. TCRdb records no J gene; here it was assigned by comparing the DNA to germline. Germline CDR1 TSWWSYY, CDR2 QGS. V shed 0 bases and J 5 bases; nucleotides not matched to a gene: 54. The CDR3 runs 33 residues. CDR3 residues: CALGELPASPLPILYWGIRFATLDQQRTDKLIF. CDR3 nucleotide sequence: TGTGCTCTTGGGGAACTGCCCGCCTCCCCTCTCCCGATTCTATACTGGGGGATACGCTTCGCAACCTTGGACCAACAAAGAACTGATAAACTCATCTTT.

With regard to this clone: Translating this DNA gives a protein that differs at residue 14 from the TCRdb one, which belongs to a much larger clone; a read error is likely, and the protein shown is this translation. The chain uses TRDV1 and TRDJ1, with 9 positions matching TRDD3. TCRdb lists no J gene, so it was determined here by aligning the DNA to germline. The CDR3 runs to 20 residues. Germline CDR1 and CDR2: TSWWSYY and QGS. J lost 0 bases, V lost 2 bases, and 16 bases had no gene match. The CDR3 nucleotides are TGTGCTCTTGGGGAAATCGGGACATACTGGGGGACAAGGCACACCGATAAACTCATCTTT. It is translated as CALGEIGTYWGTRHTDKLIF.

Regarding this clone: TCRdb's listed protein matches a much larger clone and diverges from this DNA's translation at residue 17, likely through a read error; the protein shown comes from the DNA. The J gene was not called, though the V gene is TRDV1; whether TRDD3, the table's D call, matches the DNA was not checked. Germline values: CDR1 TSWWSYY, CDR2 QGS. The CDR3 runs to 19 residues. The CDR3 reads CALGEIVYGGSAYTDKPIF. The CDR3 DNA is TGTGCTCTTGGGGAAATTGTGTATGGGGGATCGGCGTACACCGATAAACCCATCTTT.

The table lists this clone with a few counts. Given a far larger clone just one base away, this is likely a sequencing read error. In the same sample, other DNA sequences code for this CDR3. This chain links TRDV1 with TRDJ1, with D possibly being TRDD2 or TRDD3 (5 bases each). The J gene, left out of TCRdb, was set here by checking the DNA against germline. The germline V gene encodes CDR1 TSWWSYY and CDR2 QGS. The CDR3 spans 16 residues. The CDR3 is CALGESPSSSTDKLIF. In DNA form, the CDR3 reads TGCGCTCTTGGGGAATCACCTTCTTCGTCTACCGATAAACTCATCTTT.

This clone appeared a few times. A read error is the likely source, as a far larger clone sits one nucleotide away. Other DNA sequences in this sample translate to the same CDR3. This chain links TRDV2 with TRDJ1; 9 bases are shared with TRDD3. TCRdb lists no J gene, so it was determined here by aligning the DNA to germline. V gave up 0 bases and J gave up 5 bases; unmatched junction bases: 6. The CDR3 consists of 15 residues. Germline CDR1 is GEAIGNYY and CDR2 is EKD. The CDR3 reads CACDTVGDRADKLIF. DNA of the CDR3: TGTGCCTGTGACACCGTGGGGGATAGGGCTGATAAACTCATCTTT.

Ten or more counts support this clone. A far larger clone lies a single base away; this is likely a read error. Other DNA sequences within the sample encode an identical CDR3. The genes are TRDV2 and TRDJ3, with 13 positions matching TRDD3. In germline, CDR1 is GEAIGNYY, CDR2 EKD. This CDR3 is 19 amino acids long. The CDR3: CACDVLGDTSSWDTRQMFF. The CDR3 bases are TGTGCCTGTGACGTACTGGGGGATACGAGCTCCTGGGACACCCGACAGATGTTCTTC.

This clone was seen ten or more times. This chain links TRDV2 with TRDJ3; a weak D match, TRDD3 (6 bases). No J gene was available from TCRdb, and it was assigned here by a germline match of the DNA. The germline gives CDR1 GEAIGNYY, CDR2 EKD. Trimming removed 0 bases at V and 0 bases at J, with 11 bases between. The CDR3 contains 18 residues. The CDR3 here is CACDTGDPSSWDTRQMFF. The DNA of the CDR3 is TGTGCCTGTGACACCGGGGATCCCAGCTCCTGGGACACCCGACAGATGTTTTTC.

This clone was picked up many times. This chain connects TRDV1 to TRDJ1; 9 positions agree with TRDD3. The germline CDR1 and CDR2 sequences are TSWWSYY and QGS. This CDR3 is built from 21 residues. With 5 bases clipped from V and 1 base from J, the junction kept 23 bases outside the gene matches. In DNA form, the CDR3 reads TGTGCTCTTGGGAGCACTGTGCTCCCTCCGTACTGGGGGACATTCACCGATAAACTCATCTTT. Encoded protein: CALGSTVLPPYWGTFTDKLIF.

This clone was detected a few times. TCRdb's listed protein matches a much larger clone and diverges from this DNA's translation at residue 8, likely through a read error; the protein shown comes from the DNA. The V call is TRDV2, the J call TRDJ1, with 10 bases aligning to TRDD3. Because TCRdb records no J gene, it was assigned here through a match of the DNA to germline. Germline V lookup: CDR1 GEAIGNYY, CDR2 EKD. There are 20 residues in the CDR3. The trim removed 3 bases at V and 3 bases at J, leaving 21 bases unmatched. The CDR3 protein is CACDPISDGGIRELADKLIF. The CDR3 coding sequence is TGTGCCTGTGACCCAATCAGCGACGGGGGGATACGCGAATTGGCCGATAAACTCATCTTT.

Of note for this clone: A far larger clone is only one base removed, so a read error is likely. This sample includes further DNA sequences coding for the same CDR3. This rearrangement joins TRDV2 to TRDJ1; D possibly corresponds to TRDD1 (6 bases). Here the J gene was assigned by germline matching of the DNA, as TCRdb has none. Germline V gene lookup returns CDR1 GEAIGNYY and CDR2 EKD. This CDR3 has 14 residues. The V end lost 3 bases, the J end lost 0 bases, and 10 bases lay between the germline ends. CDR3 sequence (DNA): TGTGCCTGTGACGGAATAGTAAACACCGATAAACTCATCTTT. It yields the protein CACDGIVNTDKLIF.

This clone was seen a handful of times. A read error likely explains this, since a far larger clone differs by one base. In the same sample, other DNA sequences code for this CDR3. The V gene is TRDV2; the J gene was not called. The CDR3 sequence is 15 residues long. Per the germline V gene, CDR1 is GEAIGNYY and CDR2 is EKD. CDR3 nucleotide sequence: TGTGCCTGTGACCCCTTACAACGTCCGCACGGTAAACTTATCTTT. It is translated as CACDPLQRPHGKLIF.

Concerning this clone: A read error is likely here: a far larger clone is one base away. In the same sample, other DNA sequences code for this CDR3. J is TRDJ1 and V is TRDV1, with TRDD3 identical over 11 bases. TCRdb supplies no J gene; here it was assigned by aligning the nucleotide sequence to germline. Per the germline V gene, CDR1 is TSWWSYY and CDR2 is QGS. The CDR3 has 20 residues. The DNA of the CDR3 is TGTGCCCTTGGGGAATACCGTTTGGCTGGGGGATACCCAGGCACCGATAAACTCATCTTT. It specifies CALGEYRLAGGYPGTDKLIF.

As to this clone: TCRdb's protein for this DNA is that of a much larger clone and differs from the translation at residue 8, likely a read error; the protein shown is the DNA translation. The rearrangement joins TRDV2 to TRDJ3; D is unresolved. The J gene, absent from TCRdb, was called here by matching the DNA to germline. The CDR3 sequence is 16 residues long. The germline gives CDR1 GEAIGNYY, CDR2 EKD. Between the trimmed V and J ends, which lost 3 bases and 2 bases, there was a span of 10 bases. The CDR3 coding sequence is TGTGCCTGTGACCCGCGGAGCCCCTGGGACACCCGACAGATGTTTTTC. It encodes CACDPRSPWDTRQMFF.

For this clone: The translation of this DNA and the TCRdb protein of a much larger clone differ at residue 8, probably owing to a read error; the protein shown here is translated from the DNA. The chain has TRDV1 and TRDJ1; TRDD2 aligns across 9 bases. The J gene was not available in TCRdb and was assigned here by matching the DNA to germline segments. Trimming at V came to 0 bases and at J to 2 bases, leaving 22 bases not matched to a gene. Germline V CDR1 and CDR2: TSWWSYY, QGS. CDR3 length: 22 residues. CDR3 residues: CALGELHITRLPTFSFTDKLIF. As DNA, the CDR3 is TGTGCTCTTGGGGAACTGCATATCACCCGCCTTCCTACTTTCAGTTTTACCGATAAACTCATCTTT.

This clone was observed a few times. A read error likely explains this, since a far larger clone differs by one base. This specimen includes other DNA sequences encoding the same CDR3. J is TRDJ3 and V is TRDV2; D could derive from TRDD2 or TRDD3 (5 bases each). The germline V gene encodes CDR1 GEAIGNYY and CDR2 EKD. This CDR3 spans 18 amino acids. The CDR3 protein is CACDTGMPFSWDTRQMFF. CDR3 DNA sequence: TGTGCCTGTGACACCGGGATGCCCTTTTCCTGGGACACCCGGCAGATGTTTTTC.

As regards this clone: A single base is all that separates this from a far larger clone, so a read error is likely. Other DNA sequences in the same sample also yield this CDR3. The V call is TRDV1, the J call TRDJ1, with 13 bases that match TRDD3. This CDR3 has 23 amino acids. CDR1 and CDR2 from the germline V gene are TSWWSYY and QGS. With V trimmed by 3 bases and J by 0 bases, 22 bases remained unmatched. The DNA for the CDR3 is TGTGCTCTTGGGGAGCAGCCTTGTACTGGGGGATACGCTGATGTGCTGTACACCGATAAACTCATCTTT. As protein: CALGEQPCTGGYADVLYTDKLIF.

This clone was found a few times. The protein given by TCRdb reflects a much larger clone and differs at residue 8 from this DNA's translation, likely from a read error; the protein shown is the DNA's translation. The gene calls are TRDV2 and TRDJ3; tentatively, D is TRDD3 (5 bases). TCRdb supplies no J gene; here it was assigned by aligning the nucleotide sequence to germline. Germline V CDR1 and CDR2: GEAIGNYY, EKD. The CDR3 spans 17 residues. V was clipped by 0 bases and J by 2 bases, with 10 bases between them. The CDR3 reads CACDTAGVPWDTRQMFF. CDR3 sequence (DNA): TGTGCCTGTGACACCGCGGGGGTCCCCTGGGACACCCGACAGATGTTTTTC.

This clone was counted between two and nine times. With only one base between it and a far larger clone, this is likely a read error. The sample contains more than one DNA sequence encoding this CDR3. The chain recombines TRDV1 with TRDJ1; 10 nucleotides align to TRDD3. This CDR3 contains 16 residues. Germline assignment: CDR1 TSWWSYY and CDR2 QGS. Here the CDR3 reads CALGIRTGGLSAKLIF. As DNA, the CDR3 is TGTGCCCTTGGGATCCGAACTGGGGGATTATCCGCCAAACTCATCTTT.

The table lists this clone with a few counts. TCRdb's entry gives the protein of a much larger clone, which mismatches this DNA's translation at residue 10, likely from a read error; the protein reported here is translated from the DNA. The V gene is TRDV2, the J gene TRDJ1, with D possibly TRDD3 on 6 matching bases. Assignment of the J gene here rests on matching the DNA to germline, because TCRdb gives none. CDR3 length equals 15 residues. Germline values: CDR1 GEAIGNYY, CDR2 EKD. The ends were cut back, 0 bases at V and 4 bases at J, with 14 bases in the middle. CDR3 coding DNA: TGTGCCTGTGACACCGGGGGGACGGCCATCGATAAACTCATCTTT. Protein sequence: CACDTGGTAIDKLIF.

This clone turned up a few times. TCRdb assigns this DNA the protein of a much larger clone, which departs from its translation at residue 3; this likely reflects a read error, and the protein shown comes from translating the DNA. This rearrangement joins TRDV2 to TRDJ2, with 9 bases matching TRDD3. Germline CDR1 is GEAIGNYY and CDR2 is EKD. The CDR3 totals 14 residues. The CDR3 nucleotides read TGTGCCTATGACACTGGGGGATTGACAGCACAACTCTTCTTT. Translated: CAYDTGGLTAQLFF.